The next 20 T cell receptor beta chains were all read from a single sample in a study of shared clonotypes between healthy human individuals. TCRdb's copy holds only in-frame clones and misses some; the assay was immunoSEQ multiplex PCR. The sample has 2 million to 3 million clones, 90% to 95% seen once. Input material: naive CD4+ T cells sorted from blood. Subset given: CD45RA+ positively selected. All receptors come from a man aged 18-30 years in good health.

In DNA, the CDR3 is TGTGCCAGCAGTTATCGGGGGGGTAACAATGAGCAGTTCTTC. This encodes CASSYRGGNNEQFF. The V gene is TRBV2, the J gene TRBJ2-1, with 8 bases matching TRBD2. V was pared by 5 bases and J by 5 bases, with 5 bases of the junction left unmatched. The V gene's germline CDR1 is SNHLY and CDR2 FYNNEI. The CDR3 covers 14 residues.

The V call is TRBV4-1, the J call TRBJ1-2; the match to TRBD1 covers 8 bases. J gave up 8 bases and V 0 bases, and 8 bases lay outside the gene matches. Germline-derived CDR1 and CDR2 are MGHRA and YSYEKL. The CDR3 extends over 15 amino acids. CDR3 protein: CASSQEKDRANGYTF. The CDR3 DNA follows: TGCGCCAGCAGCCAAGAAAAGGACAGGGCTAACGGCTACACCTTC.

The V call is TRBV10-3, the J call TRBJ1-2; D gene uncertain. V lost 0 bases, J lost 4 bases, and 6 bases lay in between. The germline CDR1 and CDR2 sequences are ENHRY and SYGVKD. The CDR3 is 13 amino acids. The CDR3: CAISESMVYGYTF. The CDR3 region has the DNA TGTGCCATCAGTGAGTCAATGGTCTATGGCTACACCTTC.

The chain joins TRBV10-3 to TRBJ2-5; TRBD2 aligns across 12 bases. V lost 10 bases and J lost 2; bases outside the gene matches: 5. The CDR3 sequence is 14 residues long. Germline V gene sequence: CDR1 ENHRY, CDR2 SYGVKD. This chain's CDR3 is CATSSGGVQETQYF. Written as DNA, the CDR3 is TGTGCCACTTCTAGCGGGGGGGTTCAAGAGACCCAGTACTTC.

V and J are TRBV5-1 and TRBJ2-1, with 8 bases identical to TRBD2. Trimming cost V 0 bases and J 10 bases; bases outside gene matches: 9. CDR3 size: 15 residues. The germline gives CDR1 SGHRS, CDR2 YFSETQ. For the CDR3, the DNA is TGCGCCAGCAGCTTGGCCCGCGGGAGGACCGCGGAGCAGTTCTTC. This translates into CASSLARGRTAEQFF.

The chain is built from TRBV7-8 and TRBJ2-5, with 12 nucleotides matching TRBD2. The CDR3 sequence is 17 residues long. V shed 5 bases and J 1 base; nucleotides not matched to a gene: 8. Germline CDR1 and CDR2: SGHVS and FQNEAQ. The CDR3 DNA follows: TGTGCCAGCAGCCCGAGTCTAGCGGGAGGGCCCCAAGAGACCCAGTACTTC. The encoded protein is CASSPSLAGGPQETQYF.

V usage is TRBV6-5 and J usage is TRBJ2-1; D gene unclear. With 3 bases removed from V and 4 bases from J, the gap between germline ends came to 7 bases. The CDR3 has 13 amino acids. CDR1 is MNHEY and CDR2 is SVGAGI in the germline V gene. CDR3 coding DNA: TGTGCCAGCAGTTATGACTTTTACAATGAGCAGTTCTTC. Protein: CASSYDFYNEQFF.

This chain links TRBV10-2 with TRBJ2-7; D may be TRBD1 or TRBD2 (5 bases each). This CDR3 spans 14 amino acids. Germline CDR1 and CDR2: WSHSY and SAAADI. The V and J ends lost 3 bases and 2 bases respectively, with 11 bases between them. For the CDR3, the DNA is TGCGCCAGCAGTGAAGGGACGGGCCCCTACGAGCAGTACTTC. Translation: CASSEGTGPYEQYF.

The CDR3 here is CASSLDGAGRGDEQYF. CDR3 in DNA: TGCGCCAGCAGCTTGGATGGGGCAGGGAGGGGAGACGAGCAGTACTTC. The gene calls are TRBV5-1 and TRBJ2-7; 7 nucleotides match TRBD2. The CDR3 contains 16 residues. After removal of 0 bases from V and 5 bases from J, the junction contained 11 bases not matched to a gene. Germline V gene sequence: CDR1 SGHRS, CDR2 YFSETQ.

This chain joins TRBV29-1 and TRBJ1-2; D is possibly TRBD1 (5 bases). CDR1 SQVTM and CDR2 ANQGSEA come from the germline V gene. The ends were cut back, 3 bases at V and 5 bases at J, with 7 bases in the middle. The CDR3 covers 11 residues. In nucleotides, the CDR3 is TGCAGCGTTGACAGGGAGTATGGCTACACCTTC. Translating gives CSVDREYGYTF.

V usage is TRBV5-1 and J usage is TRBJ1-6; possible D gene TRBD1, 5 bases. V shed 2 bases and J shed 2 bases, with 11 bases lying between them. This CDR3 has 16 residues. The germline gives CDR1 SGHRS, CDR2 YFSETQ. The CDR3 sequence is CASSFQGRTYNSPLHF. DNA of the CDR3: TGCGCCAGCAGCTTTCAGGGTAGGACCTATAATTCACCCCTCCACTTT. Combining the CDR3 with reference TRBV5-1 and TRBJ1-6 gives the whole variable domain KAGVTQTPRYLIKTRGQQVTLSCSPISGHRSVSWYQQTPGQGLQFLFEYFSETQRNKGNFPGRFSGRQFSNSRSEMNVSTLELGDSALYLCASSFQGRTYNSPLHFGNGTRLTVT.

Regarding this clone: This CDR3 is also generated by other DNA sequences in the sample. This chain joins TRBV2 and TRBJ2-7, with unresolved D. CDR1 and CDR2 from the germline V gene are SNHLY and FYNNEI. The CDR3 sequence is 12 residues long. Trimming removed 6 bases from V and 3 bases from J, with 9 bases in between. CDR3 protein: CASSSQSYEQYF. The DNA of the CDR3 is TGTGCCAGCAGCTCACAGAGCTACGAGCAGTACTTC.

The chain employs TRBV7-9 and TRBJ2-7; D might be TRBD2 (7 bases). Germline V lookup: CDR1 SEHNR, CDR2 FQNEAQ (reference sequence). The CDR3 has 15 residues. V was clipped by 3 bases and J by 3 bases, with 15 bases between them. The CDR3 loop is CASSFEWGGIYEQYF. In DNA, the CDR3 is TGTGCCAGCAGCTTCGAGTGGGGGGGCATCTACGAGCAGTACTTC. The full variable domain, its missing parts supplied by reference TRBV7-9 and TRBJ2-7, is DTGVSQNPRHKITKRGQNVTFRCDPISEHNRLYWYRQTLGQGPEFLTYFQNEAQLEKSRLLSDRFSAERPKGSFSTLEIQRTEQGDSAMYLCASSFEWGGIYEQYFGPGTRLTVT.

The V and J genes are TRBV27 and TRBJ1-6, with 9 positions matching TRBD1. The CDR3 is made up of 16 amino acids. V shed 3 bases, J shed 6 bases, and the junction held 6 bases outside the gene matches. Germline CDR1 MNHEY, CDR2 SMNVEV (reference sequence). The DNA for the CDR3 is TGTGCCAGCAGTTTTACAGGGGGCGCTTCTAATTCACCCCTCCACTTT. Its protein is CASSFTGGASNSPLHF.

V gene TRBV6-1 combines with J gene TRBJ2-3; a possible D gene is TRBD1 (6 bases). V lost 6 bases to trimming and J lost 5 bases, with 18 bases between them. Germline V lookup: CDR1 MNHNS, CDR2 SASEGT. This CDR3 has 15 residues. The CDR3 DNA reads as TGTGCCAGCAGCCCTCGGGACACCAAAGGAGATACGCAGTATTTT. Translated, it gives CASSPRDTKGDTQYF.

V usage is TRBV30 and J usage is TRBJ1-2; no firm D call. Germline V gives CDR1 GTSNPN, CDR2 SVGIG (reference sequence). Deletions cut 3 bases from V and 8 bases from J, with 16 bases between. This CDR3 is built from 13 residues. CDR3 residues: CAWSPRSVGGYTF. The CDR3 region has the DNA TGTGCCTGGAGCCCCCGGTCCGTGGGCGGCTACACCTTC.

This chain links TRBV7-9 with TRBJ2-7, with TRBD1 matching 8 bases. CDR1 is SEHNR and CDR2 is FQNEAQ in the germline V gene (reference sequence). V dropped 6 bases and J dropped 5; count of bases not matched to a gene: 6. CDR3 length equals 13 residues. CDR3 in DNA: TGTGCCAGCAGGGGGCAGGGGGCGGACGAGCAGTACTTC. This gives the protein CASRGQGADEQYF.

V is TRBV18 and J is TRBJ1-4; possible D gene TRBD1, 6 bases. In germline, CDR1 is KGHSH, CDR2 LQKENI. V gave up 0 bases and J gave up 7 bases, with 15 bases separating them. The CDR3 contains 16 residues. CDR3 bases: TGTGCCAGCTCACCACCCACGGACAGTCGGTCTGAAAAACTGTTTTTT. Amino acid sequence: CASSPPTDSRSEKLFF.

Worth noting for this clone: The junction and the germline gene differ at one end; a read error may be behind it. The chain links TRBV5-1 to TRBJ1-2, with a weak D call TRBD1 (5 bases). Germline CDR1 reads SGHRS; CDR2 reads YFSETQ. This CDR3 comprises 13 residues. For the CDR3, the DNA is TGCGCCAGCAGCTTGAAGAACCGGGACCCGGAAGCCTTC. It codes for CASSLKNRDPEAF.

The gene calls are TRBV9 and TRBJ2-3; 11 bases map to TRBD2. V shed 1 base, J shed 5 bases, and the junction held 6 bases outside the gene matches. The CDR3 is 16 amino acids. Per germline, CDR1 SGDLS and CDR2 YYNGEE. The CDR3 spells CASSVFSGGAGDTQYF. Here the CDR3 DNA reads TGTGCCAGCAGCGTATTTAGCGGGGGGGCCGGAGATACGCAGTATTTT.